The 18 T cell receptor beta chains below all came from one sample that was sequenced in a study of blood T cell repertoires in COVID-19. The method was immunoSEQ multiplex PCR; TCRdb's version includes in-frame clones alone and lacks a portion of them. The sample records around 170,000 clones, approximately 80% being singletons. Sequenced: PBMCs or T cells enriched from blood (not recorded which). Every receptor here comes from a woman aged 45-59 years who had recovered from COVID-19.

The chain combines TRBV19 with TRBJ2-2, with 7 bases matching TRBD1. Trimming at V came to 5 bases and at J to 0 bases, leaving 12 bases not matched to a gene. The germline V gene encodes CDR1 LNHDA and CDR2 SQIVND (reference sequence). There are 18 residues in the CDR3. In DNA, the CDR3 is TGTGCCAGTAGTTCACCAAGACAGGGTAGGGCGAACACCGGGGAGCTGTTTTTT. As protein: CASSSPRQGRANTGELFF.

The chain combines TRBV13 with TRBJ2-7; 11 bases line up with TRBD1. Germline CDR1 and CDR2: PRHDT and FYEKMQ (reference sequence). CDR3 length: 15 amino acids. Trimming removed 4 bases from V and 3 bases from J; junction bases left unmatched: 5. In nucleotides, the CDR3 is TGTGCCAGCAGCTCCCGGGACAGGGGGTTCTACGAGCAGTACTTC. It is translated as CASSSRDRGFYEQYF.

This chain uses TRBV10-3 with TRBJ1-2; D gene unclear. This CDR3 is built from 15 residues. Germline lookup yields CDR1 ENHRY and CDR2 SYGVKD. Trimming took 2 bases from V and 8 from J, leaving 18 bases between them. In nucleotides, the CDR3 is TGTGCCATCAGTGAGCCTTCAGGATTTGGATACGGCTACACCTTC. This sequence encodes CAISEPSGFGYGYTF.

CDR3 sequence reads: CASSLVPGSPLHF. The CDR3 bases are TGTGCCAGCAGCTTAGTCCCAGGATCACCCCTCCACTTT. The rearrangement uses TRBV7-2 and TRBJ1-6; D is ambiguous. Trimming removed 1 base at V and 10 bases at J, with 8 bases between. The germline gives CDR1 SGHTA, CDR2 FQGNSA. The CDR3 is 13 amino acids.

This rearrangement joins TRBV11-3 to TRBJ2-3, with TRBD2 identical over 11 bases. CDR1 SGHNT and CDR2 YENEEA come from the germline V gene. V dropped 0 bases and J dropped 1; count of bases not matched to a gene: 3. The CDR3 consists of 17 residues. The CDR3 loop reads CASSLDVLAGGTDTQYF. The CDR3 DNA reads as TGTGCCAGCAGCTTAGATGTACTAGCGGGGGGCACAGATACGCAGTATTTT.

The chain is built from TRBV25-1 and TRBJ2-2; 7 nucleotides align to TRBD1. CDR1 is MGHDK and CDR2 is SYGVNS in the germline V gene. This CDR3 comprises 14 residues. With V trimmed by 8 bases and J by 3 bases, 6 bases remained unmatched. The CDR3 bases are TGTGCCAGCTCGCATCAGGGGGACACCGGGGAGCTGTTTTTT. Amino acids: CASSHQGDTGELFF.

This rearrangement joins TRBV2 to TRBJ1-5; D gene uncertain. This CDR3 comprises 12 residues. Trimming pared 2 bases from V and 6 bases from J, leaving 5 bases between. CDR1 is SNHLY, CDR2 FYNNEI, per germline. The CDR3 nucleotides read TGTGCCAGCAGTGAAAATCGTCAGCCCCAGCATTTT. It encodes CASSENRQPQHF.

V is TRBV7-2 and J is TRBJ2-2, with D tentatively TRBD2 (6 bases). This CDR3 comprises 14 residues. CDR1 and CDR2 from the germline V gene are SGHTA and FQGNSA. V lost 5 bases and J 6 bases, leaving 13 bases between the germline ends. The chain's CDR3 is CASSQATGAGELFF. The DNA of the CDR3 is TGTGCCAGCAGCCAAGCGACGGGGGCCGGGGAGCTGTTTTTT.

This chain joins TRBV6-4 and TRBJ2-3, with 7 bases that match TRBD2. CDR3 length: 14 residues. Germline values: CDR1 MRHNA, CDR2 SNTAGT. With 4 bases clipped from V and 7 bases from J, the junction kept 8 bases outside the gene matches. CDR3 loop: CASSVRGKWNTQYF. The DNA for the CDR3 is TGTGCCAGCAGTGTGCGGGGGAAATGGAATACGCAGTATTTT.

The rearrangement links TRBV27 to TRBJ2-7; 9 positions match TRBD2. The CDR3 is 14 amino acids. Trimming cost V 5 bases and J 2 bases; bases outside gene matches: 4. CDR1 is MNHEY and CDR2 is SMNVEV in the germline V gene (reference sequence). CDR3 nucleotide sequence: TGTGCCAGCAGTCTAGCGGGGTGGGCCTACGAGCAGTACTTC. Translating gives CASSLAGWAYEQYF.

The gene calls are TRBV18 and TRBJ2-2; tentative D call: TRBD1 (7 bases). This CDR3 has 15 residues. The ends were cut back, 5 bases at V and 5 bases at J, with 15 bases in the middle. Germline lookup yields CDR1 KGHSH and CDR2 LQKENI. In DNA form, the CDR3 reads TGTGCCAGCTCAGCCTACAGGGGACTTACCGGGGAGCTGTTTTTT. This translates into CASSAYRGLTGELFF.

This chain uses TRBV24-1 with TRBJ1-2; no definite D call. The V end lost 9 bases, the J end lost 14 bases, and 9 bases lay between the germline ends. From germline, CDR1 is KGHDR and CDR2 SFDVKD. The CDR3 loop spans 8 amino acids. Here the CDR3 DNA reads TGTGCCACCGGCCGGGGAACCTTC. Its protein product is CATGRGTF.

The V call is TRBV6-5, the J call TRBJ1-3; no clear D gene. The V gene's germline CDR1 is MNHEY and CDR2 SVGAGI. The CDR3 consists of 15 residues. V lost 4 bases and J 0 bases, leaving 10 bases between the germline ends. The DNA of the CDR3 is TGTGCCAGCAGTTCTAAGGAGTACTCTGGAAACACCATATATTTT. Protein product: CASSSKEYSGNTIYF.

The chain employs TRBV19 and TRBJ2-2; TRBD1 aligns across 11 bases. CDR1 is LNHDA and CDR2 is SQIVND in the germline V gene (reference sequence). There are 13 residues in the CDR3. Losses at the gene ends were 10 bases for V and 7 bases for J; bases not matched to a gene: 5. This CDR3 is CAIQGQGDGELFF. CDR3 DNA: TGTGCCATTCAGGGACAGGGGGACGGGGAGCTGTTTTTT. The full variable domain, its missing parts supplied by reference TRBV19 and TRBJ2-2, is DGGITQSPKYLFRKEGQNVTLSCEQNLNHDAMYWYRQDPGQGLRLIYYSQIVNDFQKGDIAEGYSVSREKKESFPLTVTSAQKNPTAFYLCAIQGQGDGELFFGEGSRLTVL.

The rearrangement links TRBV6-5 to TRBJ1-4, with D perhaps TRBD1 (6 bases). Trimming removed 8 bases from V and 0 bases from J, with 10 bases in between. The CDR3 is 14 amino acids. Germline lookup yields CDR1 MNHEY and CDR2 SVGAGI. The CDR3 is CASCRTATNEKLFF. CDR3 nucleotide sequence: TGTGCCAGCTGCCGGACAGCAACTAATGAAAAACTGTTTTTT.

The chain employs TRBV11-3 and TRBJ2-3; 9 bases are shared with TRBD2. Germline V lookup: CDR1 SGHNT, CDR2 YENEEA. The J segment lost 4 bases and the V segment lost 6 bases, leaving 11 bases of the junction unmatched. CDR3 length: 16 residues. Here the CDR3 reads CASRFMRGGTADTQYF. The DNA of the CDR3 is TGTGCCAGCAGGTTCATGCGGGGGGGTACCGCAGATACGCAGTATTTT.

This sequence joins TRBV29-1 and TRBJ1-1; D might be TRBD1 (6 bases). Germline V gene lookup returns CDR1 SQVTM and CDR2 ANQGSEA. This CDR3 has 10 residues. V was shortened by 4 bases and J by 8 bases, with 8 bases between the two germline ends. The CDR3 coding sequence is TGCAGCGTTGGACAGGTCGAAGCTTTCTTT. Its translation is CSVGQVEAFF.

The chain joins TRBV3-1 (or the pseudogene TRBV3-2) to TRBJ1-2, with D perhaps matching TRBD1 (5 bases). CDR3 length equals 15 residues. The ends were cut back, 4 bases at V and 5 bases at J, with 17 bases in the middle. Germline V gene sequence: CDR1 LGHDT, CDR2 YNNKEL (reference sequence). CDR3 nucleotides: TGTGCCAGCAGCCCATTAGACAGTATCGGGTATGGCTACACCTTC. The encoded protein is CASSPLDSIGYGYTF.